Presented here are 15 T cell receptor beta chains from one specimen sequenced in a study of blood T cell repertoires in COVID-19. Measured with immunoSEQ multiplex PCR; TCRdb has only the in-frame clones, and not every one. The top ten clones hold 8.5% to 9.5% of a sample with approximately 250,000 clones, 65% to 90% of them seen once. Sequencing was performed on PBMCs or T cells enriched from blood (not recorded which). All receptors come from a woman between 45 and 60 years old with acute COVID-19.

The V call is TRBV21-1, the J call TRBJ2-6; the table assigns TRBD1, which was not confirmed against the DNA. TRBV21-1 is a pseudogene locus. The CDR3 runs to 17 residues. CDR3 nucleotides: TGTGCCAGCAGCACCGGACAGGGGGCATCTGGGGCCAACGTCCTGACTTTC. Protein sequence: CASSTGQGASGANVLTF.

CDR3 loop: CATDDRGAGEQYF. CDR3 nucleotide sequence: TGTGCCACAGACGACAGGGGCGCGGGGGAGCAGTACTTC. This sequence joins TRBV10-3 and TRBJ2-7; 8 nucleotides match TRBD1. The CDR3 sequence is 13 residues long. From germline, CDR1 is ENHRY and CDR2 SYGVKD. V was pared by 10 bases and J by 7 bases, with 12 bases of the junction left unmatched.

The rearrangement links TRBV6-2 or TRBV6-3 to TRBJ1-2; D may be TRBD1 (5 bases). The CDR3 extends over 18 amino acids. Germline V gives CDR1 MNHEY, CDR2 SVGEGT. V was cut by 6 bases and J by 1 base, with 24 bases left in between. CDR3 DNA: TGTGCCAGCAGCCCTACCCGGTCCTGGGGCCCGATTAACTATGGCTACACCTTC. Protein sequence: CASSPTRSWGPINYGYTF.

This chain joins TRBV4-3 and TRBJ1-2; D remains unclear. CDR3 length equals 15 residues. Trimming took 0 bases from V and 4 from J, leaving 12 bases between them. The V gene's germline CDR1 is LGHNA and CDR2 YSLEER. The chain's CDR3 is CASSQEINSIYGYTF. CDR3 sequence (DNA): TGCGCCAGCAGCCAAGAAATCAACTCCATCTATGGCTACACCTTC.

With regard to this clone: The sample contains more than one DNA sequence encoding this CDR3. This rearrangement joins TRBV9 to TRBJ1-1; D not certain. The germline V and J ends were trimmed by 2 bases and 1 base, with 6 bases remaining between them. This CDR3 comprises 13 residues. Germline CDR1 reads SGDLS; CDR2 reads YYNGEE. The CDR3 coding sequence is TGTGCCAGCAGCGTCAATTCGAACACTGAAGCTTTCTTT. Translation: CASSVNSNTEAFF.

The V gene is TRBV5-1, the J gene TRBJ1-1, with a possible D match to TRBD1 (6 bases). Germline V gene lookup returns CDR1 SGHRS and CDR2 YFSETQ. CDR3 length equals 15 residues. V shed 0 bases and J shed 6 bases, with 15 bases lying between them. The CDR3 loop is CASSLASGGRAEAFF. For the CDR3, the DNA is TGCGCCAGCAGCTTGGCCAGCGGGGGCAGAGCTGAAGCTTTCTTT.

J is TRBJ2-1 and V is TRBV28, with 8 bases identical to TRBD1. This CDR3 has 15 residues. J was trimmed by 3 bases and V by 6 bases; bases with no gene match: 7. Per germline, CDR1 MDHEN and CDR2 SYDVKM. For the CDR3, the DNA is TGTGCCAGCAGGCCGGACAGGGATCACTACAATGAGCAGTTCTTC. Amino acid sequence: CASRPDRDHYNEQFF.

The chain is built from TRBV27 and TRBJ2-1; D remains ambiguous. V gave up 5 bases and J gave up 8 bases, with 13 bases separating them. Germline lookup yields CDR1 MNHEY and CDR2 SMNVEV (reference sequence). The CDR3 is made up of 13 amino acids. DNA of the CDR3: TGTGCCAGCAGTCTCATGGCCTTCCATGAGCAGTTCTTC. It yields the protein CASSLMAFHEQFF.

The V gene is TRBV6-5, the J gene TRBJ1-1, with a tentative D call TRBD1 (5 bases). The V gene's germline CDR1 is MNHEY and CDR2 SVGAGI. This CDR3 has 15 amino acids. Trimming left V 0 bases short and J 1 base short, with 9 bases between. For the CDR3, the DNA is TGTGCCAGCAGTTACTCGGGTCAGGGGAACACTGAAGCTTTCTTT. This translates into CASSYSGQGNTEAFF.

The genes are TRBV11-2 and TRBJ2-2; TRBD2 is a possible D gene (7 bases). V was cut by 10 bases and J by 4 bases, with 16 bases left in between. The CDR3 covers 14 residues. Germline values: CDR1 SGHAT, CDR2 FQNNGV. CDR3 protein: CATARGGSTGELFF. DNA of the CDR3: TGTGCCACCGCAAGGGGGGGAAGCACCGGGGAGCTGTTTTTT.

The chain has TRBV19 and TRBJ1-3, with 7 bases matching TRBD1. Looked up from germline, CDR1 is LNHDA and CDR2 is SQIVND (reference sequence). V was pared by 9 bases and J by 0 bases, with 5 bases of the junction left unmatched. The CDR3 covers 14 residues. The CDR3 is CASLGQFSGNTIYF. CDR3 nucleotide sequence: TGTGCCAGCCTGGGACAGTTCTCTGGAAACACCATATATTTT.

The genes are TRBV9 and TRBJ1-2; a possible D gene is TRBD1 (5 bases). V shed 4 bases and J shed 2 bases, with 12 bases lying between them. Germline lookup yields CDR1 SGDLS and CDR2 YYNGEE. The CDR3 runs 14 residues. The CDR3 sequence: CASSSPPGNYGYTF. In DNA, the CDR3 is TGTGCCAGCAGCTCCCCCCCAGGGAACTATGGCTACACCTTC.

The gene calls are TRBV28 and TRBJ1-2, with a tentative D call TRBD1 (5 bases). This CDR3 spans 15 amino acids. Per the germline V gene, CDR1 is MDHEN and CDR2 is SYDVKM. The V gene lost 6 bases and the J gene lost 3 bases, with 17 bases spanning the gap. CDR3 sequence (DNA): TGTGCCAGCAGCTTGGGGGGTACAGACCACTATGGCTACACCTTC. Protein sequence: CASSLGGTDHYGYTF.

This clone was counted a single time. This sequence joins TRBV7-9 and TRBJ1-2; no definite D call. The CDR3 has 14 amino acids. From germline, CDR1 is SEHNR and CDR2 FQNEAQ (reference sequence). V was clipped by 3 bases and J by 1 base, with 9 bases between them. The DNA for the CDR3 is TGTGCCAGCAGCTTTGGAGAAAATAACTATGGCTACACCTTC. Translation gives CASSFGENNYGYTF.

The chain carries TRBV7-6 and TRBJ1-3; 8 bases match TRBD1. The CDR3 sequence is 17 residues long. The V segment lost 5 bases and the J segment 3 bases; nucleotides outside the gene matches: 12. Germline V gene lookup returns CDR1 SGHVS and CDR2 FNYEAQ. The chain's CDR3 is CASSPAPGGPIGNTIYF. CDR3 bases: TGTGCCAGCAGCCCGGCCCCAGGGGGCCCGATTGGAAACACCATATATTTT. The full variable domain, with the rest looked up from reference TRBV7-6 and TRBJ1-3, is GAGVSQSPRYKVTKRGQDVALRCDPISGHVSLYWYRQALGQGPEFLTYFNYEAQQDKSGLPNDRFSAERPEGSISTLTIQRTEQRDSAMYRCASSPAPGGPIGNTIYFGEGSWLTVV.